A single T cell receptor beta chain is shown here with its context. Clones were sequenced by immunoSEQ multiplex PCR, and TCRdb holds only the in-frame ones, with some missing. The sample shows tens of thousands of clones, around 84% of them seen only once. These data come from a study of Tregs in tolerant kidney transplant recipients. Per the germline V gene, CDR1 is SGHVS and CDR2 is FNYEAQ. V shed 5 bases and J shed 5 bases, with 20 bases lying between them. The CDR3 has 16 residues. This chain links TRBV7-6 with TRBJ2-3, with no clear D. The TCR comes from a human donor in good health. What was sequenced was CD4+ T cells from blood. The CDR3 region has the DNA TGTGCCAGCAGCATCGATCAGCCCGAGTTTGGAGATACGCAGTATTTT. Protein: CASSIDQPEFGDTQYF.